This section outlines one T cell receptor beta chain sequence together with its context. What it binds is not known. It was by 5' RACE with UMI labels that the TRB cDNA libraries were prepared. TCRdb re-called the 5' RACE reads; every CDR3 protein appears as one record, without DNA. Its table lists around 92,000 distinct CDR3 sequences. The sample belongs to a study of CXCR3-negative and CXCR3-positive naive CD8 T cells. The CDR3 is made up of 14 amino acids. Germline lookup yields CDR1 SGHVS and CDR2 FQNEAQ. Study-level findings and limits: Comparably high diversity was seen in both naive subsets, and much lower diversity in memory CD8+ cells.

The chain carries TRBV7-8 and TRBJ2-7. The TCR comes from a human donor in good health. Some clones in this sample may be carry-over from other donors' samples. Sequenced sample: naive CXCR3- CD8+ T cells from blood. The subset denotes: CD45RO-CCR7+CD27+CD95- naive CD8+ T cells lacking CXCR3 (TNR3-). The CDR3 loop reads CASSLAVSSYEQYF.